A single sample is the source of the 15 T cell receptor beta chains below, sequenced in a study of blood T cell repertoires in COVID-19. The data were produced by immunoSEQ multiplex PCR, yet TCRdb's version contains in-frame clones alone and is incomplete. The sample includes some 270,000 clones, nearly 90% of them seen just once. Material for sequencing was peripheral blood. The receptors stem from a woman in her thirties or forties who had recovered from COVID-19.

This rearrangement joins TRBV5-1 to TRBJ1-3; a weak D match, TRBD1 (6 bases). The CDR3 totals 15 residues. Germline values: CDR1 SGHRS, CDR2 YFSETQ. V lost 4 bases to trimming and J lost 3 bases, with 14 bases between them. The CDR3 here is CASSPEQGYGNTIYF. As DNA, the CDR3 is TGCGCCAGCAGCCCGGAACAGGGTTATGGAAACACCATATATTTT.

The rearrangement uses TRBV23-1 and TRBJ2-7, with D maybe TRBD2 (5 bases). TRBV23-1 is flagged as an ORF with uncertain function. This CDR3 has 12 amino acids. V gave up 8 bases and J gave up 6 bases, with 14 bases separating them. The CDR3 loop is CASGKVGGEQYV. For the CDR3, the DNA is TGCGCCAGCGGAAAAGTAGGAGGCGAGCAGTACGTC.

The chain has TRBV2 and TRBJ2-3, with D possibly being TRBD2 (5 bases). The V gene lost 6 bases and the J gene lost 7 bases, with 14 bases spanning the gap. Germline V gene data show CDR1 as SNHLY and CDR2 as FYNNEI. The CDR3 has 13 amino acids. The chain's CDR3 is CASRHPSSYTQYF. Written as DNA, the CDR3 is TGTGCCAGCAGACACCCTAGCAGCTATACGCAGTATTTT.

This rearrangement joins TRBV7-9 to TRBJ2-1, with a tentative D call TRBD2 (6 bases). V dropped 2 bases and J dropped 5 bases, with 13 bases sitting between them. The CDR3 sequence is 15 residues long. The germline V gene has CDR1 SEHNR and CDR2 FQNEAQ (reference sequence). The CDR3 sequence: CASSLLASANNEQFF. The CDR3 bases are TGTGCCAGCAGCTTATTGGCTAGCGCTAACAATGAGCAGTTCTTC.

In DNA form, the CDR3 reads TGTGCCAGCAGTCGTATAGCGGGAGGGGTTGAGCAGTTCTTC. Encoded protein: CASSRIAGGVEQFF. The chain combines TRBV6-2 or TRBV6-3 with TRBJ2-1; 11 bases line up with TRBD2. Losses at the gene ends were 5 bases for V and 9 bases for J; bases not matched to a gene: 6. The CDR3 extends over 14 amino acids. Germline lookup yields CDR1 MNHEY and CDR2 SVGEGT.

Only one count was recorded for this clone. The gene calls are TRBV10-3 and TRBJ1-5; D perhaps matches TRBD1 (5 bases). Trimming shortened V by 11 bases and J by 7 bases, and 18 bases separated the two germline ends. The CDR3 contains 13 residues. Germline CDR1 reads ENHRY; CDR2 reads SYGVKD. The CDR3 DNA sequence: TGTGCCTCCACCCAGGGATCCAACCAGCCCCAGCATTTT. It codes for CASTQGSNQPQHF.

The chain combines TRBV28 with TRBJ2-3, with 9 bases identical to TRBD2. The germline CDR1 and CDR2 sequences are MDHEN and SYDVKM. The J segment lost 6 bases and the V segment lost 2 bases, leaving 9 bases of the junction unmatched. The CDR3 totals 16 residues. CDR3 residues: CASSLDGSGGGDTQYF. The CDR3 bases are TGTGCCAGCAGTTTAGATGGTAGCGGGGGCGGTGATACGCAGTATTTT.

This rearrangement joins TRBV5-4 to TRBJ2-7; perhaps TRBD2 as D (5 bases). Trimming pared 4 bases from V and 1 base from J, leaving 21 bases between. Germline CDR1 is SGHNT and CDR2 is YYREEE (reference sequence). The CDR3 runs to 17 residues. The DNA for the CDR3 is TGTGCCAGCAGCGCCAGTGCTTTAGGGAGAGGGTCCTACGAGCAGTACTTC. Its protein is CASSASALGRGSYEQYF.

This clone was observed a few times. The CDR3 region is CASSDLSYEQYV. The CDR3, as DNA: TGTGCCAGCAGTGACCTCTCCTACGAGCAGTACGTC. J is TRBJ2-7 and V is TRBV6-4, with no clear D. Germline V lookup: CDR1 MRHNA, CDR2 SNTAGT. The V end lost 2 bases, the J end lost 0 bases, and 2 bases lay between the germline ends. The length of the CDR3 is 12 residues.

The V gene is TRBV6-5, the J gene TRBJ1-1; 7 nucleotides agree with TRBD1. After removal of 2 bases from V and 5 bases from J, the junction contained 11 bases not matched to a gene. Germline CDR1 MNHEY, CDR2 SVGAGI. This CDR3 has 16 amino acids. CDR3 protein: CASSYEGGATSTEAFF. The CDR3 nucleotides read TGTGCCAGCAGTTACGAAGGGGGCGCGACTTCAACTGAAGCTTTCTTT.

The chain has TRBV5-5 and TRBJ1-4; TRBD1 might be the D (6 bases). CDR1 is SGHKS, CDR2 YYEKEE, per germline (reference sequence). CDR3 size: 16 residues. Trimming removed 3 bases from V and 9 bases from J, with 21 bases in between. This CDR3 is CASSSAPGQGVQKLFF. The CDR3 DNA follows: TGTGCCAGCAGCTCTGCCCCGGGACAAGGGGTTCAAAAACTGTTTTTT.

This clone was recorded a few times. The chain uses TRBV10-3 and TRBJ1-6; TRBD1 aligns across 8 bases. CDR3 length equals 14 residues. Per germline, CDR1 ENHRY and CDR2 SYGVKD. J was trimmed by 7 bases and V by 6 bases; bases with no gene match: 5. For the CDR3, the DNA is TGTGCCATCAGCCGGACAGGGTTGAATTCACCCCTCCACTTT. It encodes CAISRTGLNSPLHF.

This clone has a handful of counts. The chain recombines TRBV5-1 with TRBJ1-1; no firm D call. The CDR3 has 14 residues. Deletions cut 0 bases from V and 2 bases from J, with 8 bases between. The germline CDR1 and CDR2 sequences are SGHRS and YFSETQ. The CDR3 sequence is CASSLGQYNTEAFF. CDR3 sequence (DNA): TGCGCCAGCAGCTTGGGTCAGTATAACACTGAAGCTTTCTTT.

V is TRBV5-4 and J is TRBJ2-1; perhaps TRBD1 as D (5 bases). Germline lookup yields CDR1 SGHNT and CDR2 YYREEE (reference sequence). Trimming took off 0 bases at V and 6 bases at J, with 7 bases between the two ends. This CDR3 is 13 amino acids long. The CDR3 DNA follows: TGTGCCAGCAGCTTGGCAGGGATCAATGAGCAGTTCTTC. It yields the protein CASSLAGINEQFF. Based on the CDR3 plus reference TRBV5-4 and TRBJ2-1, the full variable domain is ETGVTQSPTHLIKTRGQQVTLRCSSQSGHNTVSWYQQALGQGPQFIFQYYREEENGRGNFPPRFSGLQFPNYSSELNVNALELDDSALYLCASSLAGINEQFFGPGTRLTVL.

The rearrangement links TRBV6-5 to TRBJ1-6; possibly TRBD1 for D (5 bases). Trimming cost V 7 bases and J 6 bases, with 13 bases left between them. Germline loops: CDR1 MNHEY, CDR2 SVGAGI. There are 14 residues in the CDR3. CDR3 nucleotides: TGTGCCAGCAATTTTTGGGGCCCTAATTCACCCCTCCACTTT. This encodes CASNFWGPNSPLHF.